The source of this T cell receptor (beta chain) is a study of beta chain features in type 1 diabetes (dated by TCRdb to the late 2010s). General notes on the study: Mean age, gender distribution, total cell number and subset yield did not differ between patients and healthy donors. A total of around 110,000,000 sorted cells were examined across all samples, and RNA yield correlated strongly with the number of cells per subset. The study compared the TCRB repertoires of sorted circulating CD4+ T cell subsets in recently diagnosed type 1 diabetes patients with those in matched healthy donors. Regulatory and stem cell-like memory subsets were obtained from only 8 patients and roughly eight healthy donors, while naive and central memory subsets were obtained from all 30 or so donors.

The trim is 3 bases for V and 2 bases for J, with a gap of 19 bases between the germline ends. From cysteine to phenylalanine, the CDR3 is 17 amino acids long. Only the CDR3 DNA stays, 51 bases, in frame from base 1. CDR1 and CDR2, looked up from the germline V gene, are SGDLS and YYNGEE. The entire amount of isolated RNA was reverse transcribed using the High Capacity cDNA Reverse Transcription Kit, so the sequenced TCRB transcripts were expressed ones. Deep immunoSEQ sequencing was performed on naive, central memory and regulatory T cell samples, with an average of around 3.4 million total reads per sample. After sorted cells were lysed in RLT buffer, RNA was extracted with DNase-treated RNeasy Micro or Mini kits, with the choice depending on cell number. Each cell subset was processed separately to prevent cross-contamination, with patient and healthy donor samples processed together. The immunoSEQ multiplex PCR was used to amplify TCRB sequences from cDNA, yielding 87-bp fragments that span the CDR3 region. The amplicons were sequenced using the Illumina HiSeq platform. As for the authors' bioinformatics: Synthetic template baselines were used to correct PCR bias computationally, reads within Hamming distance 2 were collapsed, and singletons that could not be merged were discarded. Reads were aligned against IMGT to assign V, D and J genes, CDR3 length and insertions or deletions at six rearrangement sites. Within each subset, clonotype counts were normalized to sorted cell number, after which true diversity and Gini coefficients were computed with the tcR R package. The overlap coefficient, calculated on TCRB nucleotide sequences, was used to measure repertoire sharing. As a proxy for the pre-selection repertoire, out-of-frame TCRB sequences from naive cells were analyzed. TCRdb took this table from immuneACCESS and kept in-frame rearrangements with V and J called. Such tables lack part of the clones; where checked against another copy, unresolved V genes explain under half of the gap, and the rest is unexplained. The D gene and trimming were derived from the DNA, and the V and J assignments and clone size from that table. Counted in this sample were about 710,000 clones; more than 13% of them appeared once. 0.035% to 0.04% of the sample comes from the top ten.

What the work shows at the level of the full study, not this receptor alone: Because cDNA was sequenced instead of genomic DNA, highly expressing activated cells could be over-represented, though the groups showed no difference in activation or CD3 levels. In all four CD4+ subsets, TCRB CDR3 length was moderately but significantly shorter in type 1 diabetes patients. PCR may preferentially amplify shorter templates, but because patient and control samples were amplified and corrected together, any resulting skew would affect both groups equally. Only small numbers of individuals were included in the HLA sub-analyses, which left unresolved whether HLA type had any influence on TCRB rearrangement. Naive, central memory and regulatory TCRB repertoires appeared to be more similar among patients than among healthy donors. At VDJ recombination sites, patients with type 1 diabetes made fewer insertions and deleted more nucleotides, a pattern implying thymic rearrangement abnormalities.

Each donor gave one peripheral blood draw, averaging roughly 120 mL, which was collected into heparinised tubes. A BD FACSAria II was used to sort naive, central memory, regulatory and stem cell-like memory CD4+ T cells with a panel that included CD45RO, CCR7, CD25, CD127, CD95 and CD27. All sorted populations exceeded 95% purity. Right away, PBMCs were isolated by Lymphoprep density gradient centrifugation and were stained directly, with no culture step. So that batch effects would be minimized, each experiment stained and sorted samples in pairs, pairing one healthy donor with one patient. About this clone: The target of this receptor is not known. Per-base quality was not reported, and no clone a single base away is much larger than it.

The receptor was derived from a man between 18 and 35 years old with type 1 diabetes. The V and J segments used are TRBV9 and TRBJ2-3; the D gene is unclear. Sequences were obtained from naive CD4+ T cells from blood. The cell subset or site label on this specimen signifies: true naive CD4+ T cells. The CDR3 reads as follows: CASSGSVTPDPTDTQYF. The sequenced DNA: TGTGCCAGCAGCGGATCCGTGACACCAGACCCCACAGATACGCAGTATTTT. Full variable domain (CDR3 extended with the reference TRBV9 and TRBJ2-3 proteins): DSGVTQTPKHLITATGQRVTLRCSPRSGDLSVYWYQQSLDQGLQFLIQYYNGEERAKGNILERFSAQQFPDLHSELNLSSLELGDSALYFCASSGSVTPDPTDTQYFGPGTRLTVL.